This T cell receptor (beta chain) was identified in a study of T cell responses to AZD1222 COVID-19 vaccine. General observations from the study: Regions 160-218 and 743-854 dominated among vaccine-associated CD4 TCRs spanning spike. Among those given AZD1222, only 6 or 7 were seropositive at baseline. After the peak T cell response, and only then, were repertoires sampled. Two AZD1222 doses significantly raised spike-specific TCR breadth and depth over controls.

As for this clone: Its specificity is unknown.

This CDR3 has 14 amino acids. Germline V gene data show CDR1 as LGHDT and CDR2 as YNNKEL (reference sequence). Trimming at V came to 5 bases and at J to 5 bases, leaving 7 bases not matched to a gene. Generated by immunoSEQ multiplex PCR, the TCRdb table keeps only in-frame clones and is missing some. The table has approximately 92,000 clones, about nine tenths seen once. The clonotype was recovered from an adult in good health. Source: peripheral blood, taken on day 0 of AZD1222 vaccination. The chain has TRBV3-1 (or the pseudogene TRBV3-2) and TRBJ2-5, with 8 bases aligning to TRBD1. CDR3 region: CASSFQGAGETQYF. Written as DNA, the CDR3 is TGTGCCAGCAGCTTTCAGGGGGCTGGGGAGACCCAGTACTTC.